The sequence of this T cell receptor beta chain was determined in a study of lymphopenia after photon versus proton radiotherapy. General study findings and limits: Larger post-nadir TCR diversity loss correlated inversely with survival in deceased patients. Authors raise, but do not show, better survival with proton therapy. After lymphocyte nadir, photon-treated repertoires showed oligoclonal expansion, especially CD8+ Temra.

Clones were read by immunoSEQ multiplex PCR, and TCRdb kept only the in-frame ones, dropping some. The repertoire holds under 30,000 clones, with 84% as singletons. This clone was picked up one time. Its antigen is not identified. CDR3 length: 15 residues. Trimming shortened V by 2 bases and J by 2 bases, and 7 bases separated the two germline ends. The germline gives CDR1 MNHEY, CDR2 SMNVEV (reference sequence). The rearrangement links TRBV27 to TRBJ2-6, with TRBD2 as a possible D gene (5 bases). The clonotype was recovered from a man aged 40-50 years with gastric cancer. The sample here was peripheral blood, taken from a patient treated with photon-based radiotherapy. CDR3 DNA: TGTGCCAGCAGTTTAGGAGGCACTGGGGCCAACGTCCTGACTTTC. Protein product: CASSLGGTGANVLTF.